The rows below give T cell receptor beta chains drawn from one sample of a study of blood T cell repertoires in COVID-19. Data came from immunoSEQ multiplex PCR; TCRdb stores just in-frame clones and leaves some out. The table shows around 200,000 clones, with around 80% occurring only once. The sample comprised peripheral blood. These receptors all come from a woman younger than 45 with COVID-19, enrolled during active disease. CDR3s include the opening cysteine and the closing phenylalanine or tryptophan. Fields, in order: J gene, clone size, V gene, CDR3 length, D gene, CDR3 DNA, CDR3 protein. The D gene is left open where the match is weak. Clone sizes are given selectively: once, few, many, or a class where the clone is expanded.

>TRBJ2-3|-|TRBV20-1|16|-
TGCAGTGCTAGTCCCCTGTTAGGGGTAGGCACAGATACGCAGTATTTT
CSASPLLGVGTDTQYF
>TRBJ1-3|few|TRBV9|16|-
TGTGCCAGCAGCGGATCGGACAGCAAGACCGGAAACACCATATATTTT
CASSGSDSKTGNTIYF
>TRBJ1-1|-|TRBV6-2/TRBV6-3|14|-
TGTGCCAGCACCCCGGGAGGGTGGAACACTGAAGCTTTCTTT
CASTPGGWNTEAFF
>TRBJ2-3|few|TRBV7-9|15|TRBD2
TGTGCCAGCAGCCATAGCGGGAGCGGCACAGATACGCAGTATTTT
CASSHSGSGTDTQYF
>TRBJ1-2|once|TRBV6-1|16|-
TGTGCCAGCAGTGCATTACAAGGGGCACTTAACTATGGCTACACCTTC
CASSALQGALNYGYTF
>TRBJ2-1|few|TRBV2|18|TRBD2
TGTGCCAGCAGTGATATGGTATATCGACTAGCGGGGTTCAATGAGCAGTTCTTC
CASSDMVYRLAGFNEQFF
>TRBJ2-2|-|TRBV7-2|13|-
TGTGCCAGCAGCTTTTCGGTCCCCGGGGAGCTGTTTTTT
CASSFSVPGELFF
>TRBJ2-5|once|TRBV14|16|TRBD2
TGTGCCAGCAGCCTTAGGACTAGCGGGGGAAGAGAGACCCAGTACTTC
CASSLRTSGGRETQYF
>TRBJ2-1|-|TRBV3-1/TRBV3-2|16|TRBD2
TGTGCCAGCAGCCAAGGGACTAGCGGGGGGAGGTATGAGCAGTTCTTC
CASSQGTSGGRYEQFF
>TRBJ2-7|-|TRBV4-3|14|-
TGCGCCAGCAGCCAAGATAGGCAGGCCTACGAGCAGTACTTC
CASSQDRQAYEQYF
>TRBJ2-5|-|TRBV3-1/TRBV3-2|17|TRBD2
TGTGCCAGCAGCCAAGAAATTAGCGGGGGGTTGGGAGAGACCCAGTACTTC
CASSQEISGGLGETQYF
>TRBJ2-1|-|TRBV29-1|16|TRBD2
TGCAGCGTCGGGGGAACAGGGACTAGCGGGGACAATGAGCAGTTCTTC
CSVGGTGTSGDNEQFF
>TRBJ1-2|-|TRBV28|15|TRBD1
TGTGCCAGCAGCCTCAGGGGGCTAGCTCACTATGGCTACACCTTC
CASSLRGLAHYGYTF
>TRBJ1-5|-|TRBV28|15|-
TGTGCCAGCAGTTGGCAGTTTTATAGCAATCAGCCCCAGCATTTT
CASSWQFYSNQPQHF
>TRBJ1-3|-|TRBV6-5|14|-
TGTGCCAGCAGTTACGAGGTCTCTGGAAACACCATATATTTT
CASSYEVSGNTIYF
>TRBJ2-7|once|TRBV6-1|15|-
TGTGCCAGCAGTGAAGAGGGGACAAGCTCCTACGAGCAGTACTTC
CASSEEGTSSYEQYF
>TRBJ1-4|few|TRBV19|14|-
TGTGCCACCGGGACTCTTCCAACTAATGAAAAACTGTTTTTT
CATGTLPTNEKLFF
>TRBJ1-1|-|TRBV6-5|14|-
TGTGCCAGCAGTTACCACCGGGGGGGGACTGAAGCTTTCTTT
CASSYHRGGTEAFF
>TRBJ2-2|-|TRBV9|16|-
TGTGCCAGCAGCGTAGTTCCGGGGGCGAACACCGGGGAGCTGTTTTTT
CASSVVPGANTGELFF
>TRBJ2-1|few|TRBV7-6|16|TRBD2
TGTGCCAGCAGGGGGCCTAGCGGGTCCACTTACAATGAGCAGTTCTTC
CASRGPSGSTYNEQFF
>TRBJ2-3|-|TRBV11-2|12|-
TGTGCCAGCAGCGAGGGGGTCTATACGCAGTATTTT
CASSEGVYTQYF
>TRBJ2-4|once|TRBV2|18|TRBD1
TGTGCCAGCAGTACAACAGGGGGTCCTAGACTAGCCAAAAACATTCAGTACTTC
CASSTTGGPRLAKNIQYF
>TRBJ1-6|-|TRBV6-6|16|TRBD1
TGTGCCAGCAGTTACTCGATCCGGGACAGGGTTTCACCCCTCCACTTT
CASSYSIRDRVSPLHF
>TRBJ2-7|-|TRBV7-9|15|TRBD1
TGTGCCAGCAGCCGGACAGGGGGCGATCCCTACGAGCAGTACTTC
CASSRTGGDPYEQYF
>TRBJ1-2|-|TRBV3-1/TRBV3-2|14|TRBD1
TGTGCCAGCAGCCTGAGGACAGGAACCTATGGCTACACCTTC
CASSLRTGTYGYTF
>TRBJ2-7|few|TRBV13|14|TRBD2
TGTGCCAGCAGCTGGACTAGCGGGGGGTCCGAGCAGTACTTC
CASSWTSGGSEQYF
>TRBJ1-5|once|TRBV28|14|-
TGTGCCAGCATCGGAATGGCGCAGGGTAGGGCCCAGCATTTT
CASIGMAQGRAQHF
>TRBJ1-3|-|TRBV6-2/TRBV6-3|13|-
TGTGCCAGCAGTTCTACAGGGGGAAACACCATATATTTT
CASSSTGGNTIYF
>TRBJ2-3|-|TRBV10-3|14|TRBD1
TGTGCCATCAGGAGAGGGACAGGGCCTGATACGCAGTATTTT
CAIRRGTGPDTQYF
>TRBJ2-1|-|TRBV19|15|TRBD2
TGTGCCAGTAGTATTACTAGCGGGAGAAACAATGAGCAGTTCTTC
CASSITSGRNNEQFF
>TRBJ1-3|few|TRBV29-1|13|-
TGCAGCGTTGAAGAGGAGTGGGGAAACACCATATATTTT
CSVEEEWGNTIYF
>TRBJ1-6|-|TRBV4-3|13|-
TGCGCCAGCAGCCAGGACAGCGTTTCACCCCTCCACTTT
CASSQDSVSPLHF
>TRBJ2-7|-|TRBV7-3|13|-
TGTGCCAGCAGTACGGGGTCGGTTTACGAGCAGTACTTC
CASSTGSVYEQYF
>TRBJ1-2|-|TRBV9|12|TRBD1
TGTGCCAGCAGCGAGCCCTACCGGGGACAGCTCTTC
CASSEPYRGQLF
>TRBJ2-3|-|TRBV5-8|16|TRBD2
TGTGCCAGCAGCCCCGGACTAGCCAACTACCCAGATACGCAGTATTTT
CASSPGLANYPDTQYF
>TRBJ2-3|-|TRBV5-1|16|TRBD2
TGCGCCAGCAGCTCCGGACTAGCGGGGGAAGCAGATACGCAGTATTTT
CASSSGLAGEADTQYF
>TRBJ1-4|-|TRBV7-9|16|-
TGTGCCAGCAGCTCCTTCGCGAGGGCAACTAATGAAAAACTGTTTTTT
CASSSFARATNEKLFF
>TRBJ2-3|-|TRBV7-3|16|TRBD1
TGTGCCAGCAGCCTGCGGACAGGGGCGGGGGTGGATACGCAGTATTTT
CASSLRTGAGVDTQYF
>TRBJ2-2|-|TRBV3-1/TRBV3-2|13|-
TGTGCCAGCAGCCAGGTTCGGACCGGGGAGCTGTTTTTT
CASSQVRTGELFF
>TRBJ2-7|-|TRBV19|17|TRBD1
TGTGCCAGTAGTCCCCTTTCAGGGGGCGCAGCCTCCTACGAGCAGTACTTC
CASSPLSGGAASYEQYF
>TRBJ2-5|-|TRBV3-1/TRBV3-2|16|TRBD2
TGTGCCAGCAGCCAGGAAACTAGCGGGGTAGAAGAGACCCAGTACTTC
CASSQETSGVEETQYF
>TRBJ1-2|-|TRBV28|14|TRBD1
TGTGCCAGCACCCCTGACAGGGGAGGCTATGGCTACACCTTC
CASTPDRGGYGYTF
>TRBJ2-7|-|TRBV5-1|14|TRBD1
TGCGCCAGCACCCGGACAGGGCCGCCCAACGAGCAGTACTTC
CASTRTGPPNEQYF
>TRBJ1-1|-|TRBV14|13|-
TGTGCCAGCAGCCTTACTAGGGACACTGAAGCTTTCTTT
CASSLTRDTEAFF
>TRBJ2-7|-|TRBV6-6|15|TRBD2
TGTGCCAGCAGCAACCGGCGGGGGGGCCCCTACGAGCAGTACTTC
CASSNRRGGPYEQYF
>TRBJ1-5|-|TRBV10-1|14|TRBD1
TGCGCCAGCAGTGACTACAGGGGTGGGCAGCCCCAGCATTTT
CASSDYRGGQPQHF
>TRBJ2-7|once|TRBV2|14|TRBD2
TGTGCCAGCATTAGCGGGAGCCTCTCCTACGAGCAGTACTTC
CASISGSLSYEQYF
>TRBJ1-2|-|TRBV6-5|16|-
TGTGCCAGCAGTTCCTCGGGGGCAAAAGGGAACTATGGCTACACCTTC
CASSSSGAKGNYGYTF
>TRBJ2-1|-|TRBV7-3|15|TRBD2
TGTGCCAGCAGCTTAGCGGGGGGGCCTTTCAATGAGCAGTTCTTC
CASSLAGGPFNEQFF
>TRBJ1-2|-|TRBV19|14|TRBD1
TGTGCCAGTAGTATAGATGCCCAGGGGGCACTGAACACCTTC
CASSIDAQGALNTF
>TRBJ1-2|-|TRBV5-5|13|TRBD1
TGTGCCAGCAGCCCGCAGGGGGCCTATGGCTACACCTTC
CASSPQGAYGYTF
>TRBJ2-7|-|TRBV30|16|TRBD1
TGTGCCTGGAGTAGAGGGGGCACGGGTCAGGGGTACGAGCAGTACTTC
CAWSRGGTGQGYEQYF
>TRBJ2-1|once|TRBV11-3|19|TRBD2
TGTGCCAGCAGCTTAGTCGGAAGGGGACTAGCGGGCTCCTACAATGAGCAGTTCTTC
CASSLVGRGLAGSYNEQFF